These T cell receptor beta chains were read from a single sample in a study of beta chain features in type 1 diabetes. Profiling relied on immunoSEQ multiplex PCR, and the TCRdb table lists in-frame clones only, not all of them. The sample holds about 270,000 clones, around 15% seen once. The specimen sequenced was naive CD4+ T cells from blood. The receptors shown here come from a man aged 25 to 40 with type 1 diabetes. Both conserved end residues are part of each CDR3. The D gene is left open where the match is weak. The size entry is marked missing in some rows and otherwise reads once, few, many or a size class.

>TRBJ2-3|few|TRBV5-4|TRBD2
TGTGCCAGCAGCTCCGGCGGGGGGACTCCAGATACGCAGTATTTT
CASSSGGGTPDTQYF
>TRBJ1-1|few|TRBV5-1|.
TGCGCCAGCAGGGTCCGGAGCGACGGTAACACTGAAGCTTTCTTT
CASRVRSDGNTEAFF
>TRBJ1-1|.|TRBV25-1|.
TGTGCCAGCAGTCTACAGGGGAACACTGAAGCTTTCTTT
CASSLQGNTEAFF
>TRBJ2-7|few|TRBV25-1|TRBD2
TGTGCCAGCAGTGAATTTTGGGCTAGCGGAAGCCTCTACGAGCAGTACTTC
CASSEFWASGSLYEQYF
>TRBJ1-4|few|TRBV6-5|.
TGTGCCAGTACTAGGGCGACGGCTAATGAAAAACTGTTTTTT
CASTRATANEKLFF
>TRBJ1-1|few|TRBV28|TRBD1
TGTGCCAGCAGTCCGGGGGGACAGGGGGGCACTGAAGCTTTCTTT
CASSPGGQGGTEAFF
>TRBJ2-7|.|TRBV4-3|TRBD2
TGCGCCAGCAGCCAAGAGCCCAGCGGGAGAGAAGGGGACGAGCAGTACTTC
CASSQEPSGREGDEQYF
>TRBJ2-2|once|TRBV5-1|TRBD2
TGCGCCACCCGACTAGCGGGGACCGGGGAGCTGTTTTTT
CATRLAGTGELFF
>TRBJ1-5|few|TRBV7-2|.
TGTGCCAGCAGCTCCTTTGGGCAGAGCAATCAGCCCCAGCATTTT
CASSSFGQSNQPQHF
>TRBJ2-2|.|TRBV5-1|TRBD1
TGCGCCAGCAGCTTCCAGGGGGACACCGGGGAGCTGTTTTTT
CASSFQGDTGELFF
>TRBJ2-7|.|TRBV2|TRBD2
TGTGCCAGCAGTGAACTAGCGGGTGGCCTAGGGGAGCAGTACTTC
CASSELAGGLGEQYF
>TRBJ2-1|few|TRBV27|TRBD2
TGTGCCAGCGGACTAGCGGGAGGGCCTGGGAATGAGCAGTTCTTC
CASGLAGGPGNEQFF
>TRBJ1-5|few|TRBV30|.
TGTGCCTGGAGTGATGGGCAGCTCCAGCATTTT
CAWSDGQLQHF
>TRBJ2-6|.|TRBV5-1|.
TGCGCCAGCAGCTTGGACAGGACATCCTCTGGGGCCAACGTCCTGACTTTC
CASSLDRTSSGANVLTF
>TRBJ2-7|few|TRBV7-9|TRBD2
TGTGCCAGCAGCTTAGTCGCGGTTGGCGGGGGAATTTACGAGCAGTACTTC
CASSLVAVGGGIYEQYF
>TRBJ2-7|.|TRBV18|TRBD2
TGTGCCAGCTCACCCGGGACTAGCGAATACGAGCAGTACTTC
CASSPGTSEYEQYF
>TRBJ1-2|few|TRBV5-1|TRBD1
TGCGCCAGCAGCTTGGAGGGGGCCAGGGGCTACACCTTC
CASSLEGARGYTF
>TRBJ2-5|.|TRBV7-3|.
TGTGCCAGCAGCTTAAGCGCAGGGGAGACCCAGTACTTC
CASSLSAGETQYF
>TRBJ1-2|.|TRBV7-9|.
TGTGCCAGCAGCGGTGCGGGTACAGGGATCAATGGCTACACCTTC
CASSGAGTGINGYTF
>TRBJ2-7|.|TRBV29-1|TRBD2
TGCAGCACCTCGGGACTAGCGGGAACCTACGAGCAGTACTTC
CSTSGLAGTYEQYF
>TRBJ1-1|once|TRBV5-4|.
TGTGCCAGCAGCTTCGGGGGGCTGGGGAACACTGAAGCTTTCTTT
CASSFGGLGNTEAFF
>TRBJ2-3|once|TRBV7-3|.
TGTGCCAGCAGCTTAACTAGCGCAGATACGCAGTATTTT
CASSLTSADTQYF
>TRBJ2-2|.|TRBV18|TRBD2
TGTGCCAGCTCACTCAACGCGGGGGTCGGCGGGGAGCTGTTTTTT
CASSLNAGVGGELFF
>TRBJ2-3|few|TRBV7-6|TRBD2
TGTGCCAGCAGCCTTTCGCGGGAGCAGACGCAGTATTTT
CASSLSREQTQYF
>TRBJ1-2|.|TRBV29-1|.
TGCAGCGTGGGCGGGCAGCAGTTTAACTATGTCGGCTACACCTTC
CSVGGQQFNYVGYTF
>TRBJ1-1|.|TRBV19|.
TGTGCCAGTAGTGAGATCCGGGACAAGAACACTGAAGCTTTCTTT
CASSEIRDKNTEAFF
>TRBJ2-5|.|TRBV18|.
TGTGCCAGCTCACCAGACTTAAGTGCGGTACAAGAGACCCAGTACTTC
CASSPDLSAVQETQYF
>TRBJ2-7|few|TRBV28|.
TGTGCCAGCAGCCGACTCTACGAGCAGTACTTC
CASSRLYEQYF
>TRBJ2-5|.|TRBV9|.
TGTGCCAGCAGCGTAGGAGGCGGGAATGGGGAGACCCAGTACTTC
CASSVGGGNGETQYF
>TRBJ2-7|.|TRBV5-1|TRBD2
TGCGCCAGCAGCTTGGGCCCGACTAGCGGGAGCTCCTACGAGCAGTACTTC
CASSLGPTSGSSYEQYF
>TRBJ2-1|.|TRBV2|TRBD2
TGTGCCAGCAGTGGGGAAGCGGGAAATGAGCAGTTCTTC
CASSGEAGNEQFF
>TRBJ2-7|.|TRBV5-1|.
TGCGCCAGCAGATCTCAGGTCGAGCAGTACTTC
CASRSQVEQYF
>TRBJ1-3|few|TRBV7-2|.
TGTGCCAGCAGCTCACAGGGACGTATCTCTGGAAACACCATATATTTT
CASSSQGRISGNTIYF
>TRBJ2-1|.|TRBV27|.
TGTGCCAGCAGTTTAAACAGGGTCAATGAGCAGTTCTTC
CASSLNRVNEQFF
>TRBJ2-5|few|TRBV9|TRBD2
TGTGCCAGCAGCGCCCGGACTAGCGGGAATTCGGAGACCCAGTACTTC
CASSARTSGNSETQYF
>TRBJ2-5|.|TRBV7-3|TRBD2
TGTGCCAGCAGCTCCGGGACTAGCGGGAATCTAGAGACCCAGTACTTC
CASSSGTSGNLETQYF
>TRBJ1-1|few|TRBV28|.
TGTGCCAGCAGCTACTCTTCCCAGGGGCACTCGGTAGCTTTCTTT
CASSYSSQGHSVAFF
>TRBJ1-2|.|TRBV29-1|.
TGCAGCGTTGAGAAGGAGGGGAGCTACACCTTC
CSVEKEGSYTF
>TRBJ1-1|.|TRBV18|.
TGTGCCAGCTCACCGGCCAGAGGATACACTGAAGCTTTCTTT
CASSPARGYTEAFF
>TRBJ2-1|many|TRBV29-1|TRBD2
TGCAGCGTAACCACTAGCGGTCCTCCCCTCTTC
CSVTTSGPPLF
>TRBJ2-3|.|TRBV7-2|TRBD2
TGTGCCAGCAGCCGAGAGGCGGGAGCAGATACGCAGTATTTT
CASSREAGADTQYF
>TRBJ1-2|few|TRBV7-9|.
TGTGCCAGCAGCTCCCTCCAGGGGACTGGCTACACCTTC
CASSSLQGTGYTF
>TRBJ1-1|few|TRBV6-5|.
TGTGCCAGCAGCTACACAGTAATGAACACTGAAGCTTTCTTT
CASSYTVMNTEAFF
>TRBJ2-3|.|TRBV23-1|TRBD2
TGCGCCAGCAGCCCCTCGGAGGGGAAAGTCGGGACTAGCGGCGATTTT
CASSPSEGKVGTSGDF
>TRBJ2-5|few|TRBV5-1|TRBD2
TGCGCCAGCAGCGGGACTATTCAAGAGACCCAGTACTTC
CASSGTIQETQYF
>TRBJ2-3|few|TRBV6-1|.
TGTGCCAGCAGTGAAAACTCCGTTGGTTGGTCGCAGTATTTT
CASSENSVGWSQYF
>TRBJ1-2|few|TRBV29-1|.
TGCAGCGTAACACCCGAAGCTAACTATGGCTACACCTTC
CSVTPEANYGYTF
>TRBJ2-3|few|TRBV11-2|TRBD2
TGTGCCAGCACCGGGGCGGGAGACTTAGATACGCAGTATTTT
CASTGAGDLDTQYF
>TRBJ2-1|few|TRBV29-1|.
TGCAGCGCCCTAGGTCAGTATATGGATGAGCAGTTCTTC
CSALGQYMDEQFF
>TRBJ1-2|.|TRBV2|TRBD1
TGTGCCAGCTCCGGGACAGGGGGCGAAGGCTATGGCTACACCTTC
CASSGTGGEGYGYTF
>TRBJ2-7|.|TRBV2|.
TGTGCCAGCATGGTCAGGTTTCCTACCCAAGGGGCTGACGAGCAGTACTTC
CASMVRFPTQGADEQYF
>TRBJ2-2|.|TRBV11-1|.
TGTGCCAGCAGCCTACAGGCTTCGAACACCGGGGAGCTGTTTTTT
CASSLQASNTGELFF